Given below is one T cell receptor beta chain in context. CDR3 length equals 16 residues. V shed 9 bases, J shed 1 base, and the junction held 12 bases outside the gene matches. Germline CDR1 reads LNHDA; CDR2 reads SQIVND (reference sequence). These data originate in a study of blood T cell repertoires in COVID-19. The protocol was immunoSEQ multiplex PCR, while the TCRdb copy is restricted to in-frame clones and leaves out a portion. The sample includes about 480,000 clones, about nine tenths of them seen just once. The rearrangement links TRBV19 to TRBJ1-1; 9 bases are shared with TRBD1. The sample taken for sequencing was peripheral blood. This sequence originates from a woman aged 50 to 60 with COVID-19, enrolled during active disease. As DNA, the CDR3 is TGTGCCAGCCGCCGGGACAGGGCGATAGGGAACACTGAAGCTTTCTTT. Its protein product is CASRRDRAIGNTEAFF.